These T cell receptor beta chains were read from a single sample in a study of cytomegalovirus exposure and HLA in healthy donors. Clones were read by immunoSEQ multiplex PCR, and TCRdb kept only the in-frame ones, dropping some. The sample records approximately 79,000 clones, around 74% being singletons. The material sequenced was PBMCs. Receptor source: a boy aged 5-17 years in good health and CMV-seronegative. Each CDR3 is given with its conserved first and last residue. A D gene is named only where the DNA matches it firmly. Only part of the rows carry a size: once, few, many, or a class if the clone is expanded.

>-|TRBJ1-5|-|TRBV28
TGTGCCAGCACCGACAGGATCAATCAGCCCCAGCATTTT
CASTDRINQPQHF
>-|TRBJ2-5|TRBD2|TRBV19
TGTGCCAGTAGTTGGGGAGGGATGCAAGAGACCCAGTACTTC
CASSWGGMQETQYF
>-|TRBJ2-7|-|TRBV4-1
TGCGCCAGCAGCCAACTGACTGGCGGTGGAGGGGAGCAGTACTTC
CASSQLTGGGGEQYF
>-|TRBJ1-1|-|TRBV7-9
TGTGCCAGCAGCCCTCGCGGGGAGGGCACTGAAGCTTTCTTT
CASSPRGEGTEAFF
>once|TRBJ2-7|-|TRBV29-1
TGCAGCGTTCGACTCCCCGTAGACGAGCAGTACTTC
CSVRLPVDEQYF
>-|TRBJ1-5|TRBD1|TRBV15
TGTGCCACCAGCAGTGAACAGGGGAATCAGCCCCAGCATTTT
CATSSEQGNQPQHF
>-|TRBJ2-5|-|TRBV14
TGTGCCAGCAGCCGTCCCCGGGGAGAGACCCAGTACTTC
CASSRPRGETQYF
>-|TRBJ1-5|TRBD1|TRBV18
TGTGCCAGCTCACCCGCCGGGACAGGGAGGGATCAGCCCCAGCATTTT
CASSPAGTGRDQPQHF
>-|TRBJ2-7|-|TRBV27
TGTGCCAGCAGATTCCGGGACATCTCCTACGAGCAGTACTTC
CASRFRDISYEQYF
>-|TRBJ2-7|-|TRBV6-5
TGTGCCAGCAGCGAGGGCAGCCTAAGCTCCTACGAGCAGTACTTC
CASSEGSLSSYEQYF
>-|TRBJ2-1|TRBD2|TRBV5-6
TGTGCCAGCAGCTTGCCTAGCGGCAATGAGCAGTTCTTC
CASSLPSGNEQFF